What follows is one T cell receptor beta chain and its context. Its antigen remains unidentified. TCRdb reprocessed the 5' RACE reads, with one entry per CDR3 protein and no DNA. The listing contains roughly 390,000 distinct CDR3 sequences. This entry is derived from a study of T cells expressing NK-cell markers. As for the study in general: The authors derived TCR beta repertoires from sorted CD3+CD56+NKG2C+, CD3+CD56+NKG2C- and CD3+CD56-NKG2C+ T cells. Eight donors were sequenced, seven testing HCMV-seropositive and one testing seronegative.

Overall study findings and caveats: In several donors, dominant clonotypes made up about 25-60.1% of CD3+CD56-NKG2C+ cells.

Per the germline V gene, CDR1 is SNHLY and CDR2 is FYNNEI. The CDR3 is 16 amino acids. This chain uses TRBV2 with TRBJ2-2; TCRdb indicates TRBD1, and absent DNA this call remains unverified. The receptor comes from a man aged 18 to 69 in good health. Sequencing input: blood T cells: a sorted CD56 or NKG2C T cell subset, CD4+ or CD8+ T cells, or bulk PBMC T cells (not recorded which). CDR3 amino acids: CASRRPGQGHTGELFF.